These 2 T cell receptor beta chains originate from one sample sequenced in a study of blood T cell repertoires in COVID-19 (dated by TCRdb to about 2020). The library came from the immunoSEQ multiplex PCR assay. The table was pulled from immuneACCESS by TCRdb, which kept in-frame rearrangements only. Such tables lose some clones; where checked, under half of the loss comes from unresolved V genes, and the rest has no known cause. A total of 150,000 to 200,000 clones appear in this sample, around 79% of them only once. The top ten hold 9.5% to 11% of the sample. The sequencing input was PBMCs or T cells enriched from blood (not recorded which). These receptors were obtained from a man in his fifties who had recovered from COVID-19.

The rearrangement uses TRBV27 and TRBJ2-2; weak D call: TRBD1 (6 bases). Germline CDR1 is MNHEY and CDR2 is SMNVEV (reference sequence). Trimming pared 8 bases from V and 1 base from J, leaving 8 bases between. This CDR3 comprises 13 residues. The CDR3 region has the DNA TGTGCCAGCGGACAGTTGAACACCGGGGAGCTGTTTTTT. This codes for CASGQLNTGELFF.

The gene calls are TRBV6-5 and TRBJ1-1, with 11 bases matching TRBD1. J lost 8 bases, V lost 10 bases, and 3 bases had no gene match. The CDR3 sequence is 11 residues long. Per germline, CDR1 MNHEY and CDR2 SVGAGI. CDR3 loop: CAIGTGGEAFF. In nucleotides, the CDR3 is TGTGCCATTGGGACAGGGGGAGAAGCTTTCTTT.